This T cell receptor (beta chain) originates from a study of blood T cell repertoires in COVID-19. Background on the study: The origin of the acute and convalescent COVID-19 samples was the United States, Italy and Spain.

Profiled with immunoSEQ multiplex PCR; TCRdb holds only in-frame clones, not every one. The repertoire has about 140,000 clones, approximately 83% of them found once; the top ten carry over 4%. CDR3 length equals 15 residues. Per the germline V gene, CDR1 is SNHLY and CDR2 is FYNNEI. V lost 6 bases and J 6 bases, leaving 20 bases between the germline ends. Individuals in the exposed group had encountered a COVID-19 case within 2 weeks preceding study entry. The sequence came from a man aged 65-85 years who had been exposed to COVID-19. The genes are TRBV2 and TRBJ1-1; a possible D gene is TRBD1 (5 bases). The sequenced material came from PBMCs or T cells enriched from blood (not recorded which). The CDR3 loop reads CASRTEQGSRAEAFF. The DNA of the CDR3 is TGTGCCAGCAGGACTGAGCAGGGTTCCAGGGCTGAAGCTTTCTTT.